One sample yielded the 17 T cell receptor beta chains listed below, sequenced in a study of control samples from healthy donors and cancer patients. This table comes from immunoSEQ multiplex PCR, and its TCRdb copy is limited to in-frame clones, with some not included. The sample holds 100,000 to 150,000 clones, around nine tenths seen once. Input material: blood. These receptors were collected from a man younger than 45 in good health.

The chain is built from TRBV5-1 and TRBJ2-2; 10 bases align to TRBD2. The germline CDR1 and CDR2 sequences are SGHRS and YFSETQ. V lost 2 bases and J lost 3; bases outside the gene matches: 1. The CDR3 runs 15 residues. CDR3 amino acids: CASSFGTSDTGELFF. The DNA for the CDR3 is TGCGCCAGCAGCTTCGGGACTAGCGACACCGGGGAGCTGTTTTTT.

The chain uses TRBV9 and TRBJ2-5, with D possibly being TRBD1 (5 bases). The germline V and J ends were trimmed by 0 bases and 7 bases, with 10 bases remaining between them. Germline CDR1 reads SGDLS; CDR2 reads YYNGEE. This CDR3 comprises 13 residues. In nucleotides, the CDR3 is TGTGCCAGCAGCGTAGTCCAGGGCGGGACCCAGTACTTC. It translates to CASSVVQGGTQYF.

The rearrangement uses TRBV3-1 (or the pseudogene TRBV3-2) and TRBJ2-2; 7 bases fit TRBD1. Germline trimming cut 8 bases from V and 2 bases from J; bases unmatched to any gene: 5. CDR3 size: 14 residues. CDR1 and CDR2 (germline): LGHDT, YNNKEL (reference sequence). The DNA of the CDR3 is TGTGCCAGCCGCTGGACAGGTAACACCGGGGAGCTGTTTTTT. Its translation is CASRWTGNTGELFF.

V and J are TRBV6-5 and TRBJ1-2; 9 positions agree with TRBD1. This CDR3 is 14 amino acids long. J lost 3 bases, V lost 8 bases, and 7 bases had no gene match. CDR1 and CDR2 from the germline V gene are MNHEY and SVGAGI. The CDR3 loop reads CASRSGTGYYGYTF. CDR3 bases: TGTGCCAGCCGATCCGGGACAGGGTACTATGGCTACACCTTC.

The chain joins TRBV4-1 to TRBJ1-5; D is unclear. CDR3 size: 14 residues. Per germline, CDR1 MGHRA and CDR2 YSYEKL. V gave up 3 bases and J gave up 0 bases, with 6 bases separating them. The CDR3 DNA reads as TGCGCCAGCAGCCAGGGGAATAGCAATCAGCCCCAGCATTTT. Translated: CASSQGNSNQPQHF.

This chain connects TRBV10-3 to TRBJ2-6; 9 positions agree with TRBD1. CDR1 is ENHRY and CDR2 is SYGVKD in the germline V gene. V gave up 11 bases and J gave up 3 bases; unmatched junction bases: 5. This CDR3 contains 14 residues. Here the CDR3 reads CALRQGDGANVLTF. The CDR3 DNA follows: TGTGCCCTCCGACAGGGGGATGGGGCCAACGTCCTGACTTTC.

The CDR3 DNA sequence: TGTGCCAGCAGCCAAGCGGTAGGCGTCAGGGTAGGGGGAAACACCATATATTTT. This gives the protein CASSQAVGVRVGGNTIYF. J is TRBJ1-3 and V is TRBV4-2; the D gene is possibly TRBD1 (5 bases). In germline, CDR1 is LGHNA, CDR2 YNFKEQ. Trimming shortened V by 1 base and J by 4 bases, and 20 bases separated the two germline ends. The CDR3 length is 18 residues.

The rearrangement joins TRBV27 to TRBJ1-5; the D gene is possibly TRBD1 (5 bases). Trimming left V 8 bases short and J 4 bases short, with 12 bases between. CDR3 length: 13 amino acids. Per germline, CDR1 MNHEY and CDR2 SMNVEV (reference sequence). This CDR3 reads CASGRDRNQPQHF. CDR3 DNA sequence: TGTGCCAGCGGACGAGACAGAAATCAGCCCCAGCATTTT.

This clone was counted between two and nine times. The chain combines TRBV2 with TRBJ1-3; D gene unclear. In germline, CDR1 is SNHLY, CDR2 FYNNEI. V gave up 4 bases and J gave up 0 bases, with 7 bases separating them. The CDR3 runs to 14 residues. This CDR3 reads CASSVSYSGNTIYF. CDR3 nucleotides: TGTGCCAGCAGTGTTAGTTACTCTGGAAACACCATATATTTT.

CDR3 in DNA: TGTGCCAGCAGCGTTTCGGCACCCTCGAGCTCCTATAATTCACCCCTCCACTTT. Translated, it gives CASSVSAPSSSYNSPLHF. This chain uses TRBV9 with TRBJ1-6; D remains ambiguous. V was shortened by 2 bases and J by 0 bases, with 15 bases between the two germline ends. This CDR3 comprises 18 residues. Looked up from germline, CDR1 is SGDLS and CDR2 is YYNGEE.

This chain uses TRBV24-1 with TRBJ2-5; 8 bases line up with TRBD2. Germline CDR1 reads KGHDR; CDR2 reads SFDVKD. V dropped 2 bases and J dropped 0; count of bases not matched to a gene: 1. The CDR3 is 15 amino acids. The CDR3 bases are TGTGCCACCAGTGATTCCGGGGGGGACCAAGAGACCCAGTACTTC. Its protein is CATSDSGGDQETQYF.

This clone appeared a few times. The chain recombines TRBV11-3 with TRBJ2-1; D might be TRBD2 (6 bases). The V and J ends lost 5 bases and 1 base respectively, with 12 bases between them. The CDR3 has 15 amino acids. Germline CDR1 reads SGHNT; CDR2 reads YENEEA. CDR3: CASSLRGSSYNEQFF. As DNA, the CDR3 is TGTGCCAGCAGCCTTCGGGGGAGTTCCTACAATGAGCAGTTCTTC.

V is TRBV5-1 and J is TRBJ1-2; no reliable D call. Trimming removed 0 bases from V and 7 bases from J, with 16 bases in between. The CDR3 runs to 15 residues. Germline V gene lookup returns CDR1 SGHRS and CDR2 YFSETQ. The CDR3 reads CASSLESGSGLGYTF. The CDR3 bases are TGCGCCAGCAGCTTGGAATCGGGCAGCGGTCTTGGCTACACCTTC.

The chain recombines TRBV7-2 with TRBJ2-1, with TRBD1 matching over 8 bases. The CDR3 consists of 14 residues. Germline V gene sequence: CDR1 SGHTA, CDR2 FQGNSA. With 6 bases clipped from V and 2 bases from J, the junction kept 3 bases outside the gene matches. The CDR3 sequence is CASRLQGAYNEQFF. In nucleotides, the CDR3 is TGTGCCAGCAGACTACAGGGGGCCTACAATGAGCAGTTCTTC. Variable domain in full (rest from reference TRBV7-2 and TRBJ2-1): GAGVSQSPSNKVTEKGKDVELRCDPISGHTALYWYRQSLGQGLEFLIYFQGNSAPDKSGLPSDRFSAERTGGSVSTLTIQRTQQEDSAVYLCASRLQGAYNEQFFGPGTRLTVL.

This rearrangement joins TRBV2 to TRBJ2-2; D unclear. V lost 4 bases and J 4 bases, leaving 13 bases between the germline ends. Per the germline V gene, CDR1 is SNHLY and CDR2 is FYNNEI. There are 15 residues in the CDR3. Here the CDR3 DNA reads TGTGCCAGCAGTGGTGGCAGCTACAGCACCGGGGAGCTGTTTTTT. This codes for CASSGGSYSTGELFF.

The chain employs TRBV5-1 and TRBJ1-4, with a weak D call TRBD1 (5 bases). Germline CDR1 and CDR2: SGHRS and YFSETQ. This CDR3 region has 18 residues. Trimming stripped 0 bases from V and 0 bases from J, with 15 bases between. CDR3 coding DNA: TGCGCCAGCAGCTTGGGACAGTTTACCTTTGCAACTAATGAAAAACTGTTTTTT. The encoded protein is CASSLGQFTFATNEKLFF.

This chain links TRBV27 with TRBJ2-2; D might be TRBD2 (6 bases). Germline-derived CDR1 and CDR2 are MNHEY and SMNVEV (reference sequence). There are 17 residues in the CDR3. V was trimmed by 4 bases and J by 3 bases, leaving 18 bases between them. CDR3 coding DNA: TGTGCCAGCAGTTCAGCTCGCACGGGAGCTTACACCGGGGAGCTGTTTTTT. Its protein is CASSSARTGAYTGELFF.